Below are 32 T cell receptor beta chains sequenced from a single sample in a study of T-cell memory formation after mild COVID-19. Each CDR3 protein gets one entry after TCRdb re-called the 5' RACE reads with MiXCR. The sample includes some 290,000 distinct CDR3 sequences, around 15% of them seen just once. What was sequenced was PBMCs or a T cell subset sorted from them (not recorded which). The source is a man aged 18-30 years who had mild COVID-19 (a few samples of this study predate the infection). Cell type and time point are not known.

The table lists this clonotype with a few counts. The V and J genes are TRBV5-1 and TRBJ1-1, with a possible D match to TRBD1 (5 bases). The CDR3 spans 16 residues. V lost 4 bases and J lost 4, with 20 bases in between. Looked up from germline, CDR1 is SGHRS and CDR2 is YFSETQ. CDR3 amino acids: CASSEGAPGFRTEAFF. The CDR3 coding sequence is TGCGCCAGCAGCGAGGGTGCCCCAGGGTTCCGCACTGAAGCTTTCTTT.

This clonotype was counted only a few times. This CDR3 reads CASSPGQGHSGANVLTF. The DNA of the CDR3 is TGTGCCAGCAGCCCGGGACAGGGGCACTCTGGGGCCAACGTCCTGACTTTC. The gene calls are TRBV2 and TRBJ2-6, with 10 positions matching TRBD1. Trimming took 6 bases from V and 0 from J; bases not matched to a gene: 5. The CDR3 loop spans 17 amino acids. CDR1 is SNHLY and CDR2 is FYNNEI in the germline V gene.

This clonotype was seen only a few times. The genes are TRBV4-3 and TRBJ1-1, with D hard to call. Trimming shortened V by 1 base and J by 1 base, and 10 bases separated the two germline ends. The germline CDR1 and CDR2 sequences are LGHNA and YSLEER. The CDR3 is 15 amino acids. CDR3 nucleotides: TGCGCCAGCAGCCAAGGGTCGCACAGGAACACTGAAGCTTTCTTT. Translating it yields CASSQGSHRNTEAFF.

This clonotype was detected only a few times. The chain recombines TRBV10-3 with TRBJ1-5; D is perhaps TRBD1 (6 bases). The CDR3 extends over 12 amino acids. V was trimmed by 11 bases and J by 0 bases, leaving 8 bases between them. Germline V gene data show CDR1 as ENHRY and CDR2 as SYGVKD. The CDR3 DNA is TGTGCCGGGGGCAATAGCAATCAGCCCCAGCATTTT. This translates into CAGGNSNQPQHF.

V is TRBV29-1 and J is TRBJ1-3, with D possibly being TRBD1 (5 bases). The germline gives CDR1 SQVTM, CDR2 ANQGSEA. This CDR3 has 14 amino acids. V was cut by 3 bases and J by 1 base, with 10 bases left in between. The CDR3 spells CSVDLTASGNTIYF. In DNA form, the CDR3 reads TGCAGCGTTGACTTGACAGCTTCTGGAAACACCATATATTTT.

The chain has TRBV7-9 and TRBJ2-2, with D perhaps matching TRBD1 or TRBD2 (5 bases each). Germline CDR1 is SEHNR and CDR2 is FQNEAQ (reference sequence). This CDR3 contains 14 residues. Deletions cut 4 bases from V and 4 bases from J, with 10 bases between. CDR3 coding DNA: TGTGCCAGCAGCTCCACGAGGGGCACCGGGGAGCTGTTTTTT. Translating it yields CASSSTRGTGELFF.

The chain links TRBV7-9 to TRBJ1-1; D not certain. CDR3 length equals 16 residues. CDR1 and CDR2 (germline): SEHNR, FQNEAQ (reference sequence). V shed 1 base and J shed 0 bases, with 12 bases lying between them. The CDR3 reads CASSLVGRIVNTEAFF. The CDR3, as DNA: TGTGCCAGCAGCTTAGTCGGCAGAATCGTGAACACTGAAGCTTTCTTT.

The gene calls are TRBV19 and TRBJ2-1; D possibly uses TRBD1 or TRBD2 (7 bases each). Germline assignment: CDR1 LNHDA and CDR2 SQIVND (reference sequence). The CDR3 is 16 residues long. V lost 6 bases and J 4 bases, leaving 19 bases between the germline ends. The chain's CDR3 is CASRLGGTVAYNEQFF. For the CDR3, the DNA is TGTGCCAGTAGGCTGGGGGGGACAGTAGCTTACAATGAGCAGTTCTTC.

V gene TRBV29-1 combines with J gene TRBJ1-1; D is unclear. Germline loops: CDR1 SQVTM, CDR2 ANQGSEA. The CDR3 spans 13 residues. The V end lost 2 bases, the J end lost 7 bases, and 14 bases lay between the germline ends. CDR3 coding DNA: TGCAGCGTTGAACTTCTGTCCGACGGTGAAGCTTTCTTT. Protein: CSVELLSDGEAFF.

This clonotype turned up a few times. The chain employs TRBV6-5 and TRBJ2-5, with D tentatively TRBD1 (5 bases). With 5 bases removed from V and 2 bases from J, the gap between germline ends came to 12 bases. The CDR3 sequence is 14 residues long. Germline assignment: CDR1 MNHEY and CDR2 SVGAGI. This chain's CDR3 is CASSPDWTQETQYF. CDR3 nucleotides: TGTGCCAGCAGTCCCGACTGGACACAAGAGACCCAGTACTTC.

V and J are TRBV5-1 and TRBJ1-5, with D perhaps TRBD1 (5 bases). V lost 4 bases to trimming and J lost 4 bases, with 9 bases between them. CDR1 SGHRS and CDR2 YFSETQ come from the germline V gene. The CDR3 is 13 amino acids. This CDR3 is CASSAGTNQPQHF. The CDR3 region has the DNA TGCGCCAGCAGCGCAGGGACTAATCAGCCCCAGCATTTT.

This clonotype was recorded a few times. The chain carries TRBV5-1 and TRBJ2-1, with D perhaps assigned TRBD1 or TRBD2 (5 bases each). V gave up 4 bases and J gave up 7 bases, with 12 bases separating them. The CDR3 sequence is 13 residues long. Germline CDR1 SGHRS, CDR2 YFSETQ. Here the CDR3 reads CASSLGTMNEQFF. CDR3 nucleotide sequence: TGCGCCAGCAGCCTGGGGACGATGAATGAGCAGTTCTTC.

The V and J genes are TRBV20-1 and TRBJ2-2; D gene uncertain. The germline V and J ends were trimmed by 1 base and 0 bases, with 21 bases remaining between them. The CDR3 is 19 amino acids. The V gene's germline CDR1 is DFQATT and CDR2 SNEGSKA (reference sequence). DNA for the CDR3: TGCAGTGCTAGAGGTCGGCGGACCTCTGTGGCGACGAACACCGGGGAGCTGTTTTTT. This translates into CSARGRRTSVATNTGELFF.

In its sample, this clonotype was seen a few times. The V gene is TRBV30, the J gene TRBJ1-5; TRBD1 matches 12 bases. The CDR3 runs to 16 residues. Germline V gene sequence: CDR1 GTSNPN, CDR2 SVGIG (reference sequence). V was pared by 2 bases and J by 6 bases, with 8 bases of the junction left unmatched. CDR3 protein: CAWSIGGQGALQPQHF. The CDR3 region has the DNA TGTGCCTGGAGTATAGGGGGACAGGGGGCTCTTCAGCCCCAGCATTTT.

The rearrangement joins TRBV7-8 to TRBJ1-2, with D possibly TRBD1 on 5 matching bases. The germline V gene has CDR1 SGHVS and CDR2 FQNEAQ. The CDR3 spans 15 residues. V lost 5 bases and J lost 4, with 17 bases in between. The CDR3 here is CASSPPELQGYGYTF. The CDR3 DNA is TGTGCCAGCAGCCCCCCGGAGCTGCAGGGCTATGGCTACACCTTC.

The chain couples TRBV12-3 or TRBV12-4 to TRBJ2-7, with TRBD2 identical over 10 bases. This CDR3 spans 17 amino acids. The V and J ends lost 1 base and 2 bases, in that order; junction bases with no gene match: 8. In DNA form, the CDR3 reads TGTGCCAGCAGTTTAGAGAGCGGGGGGGCATTCGCCTACGAGCAGTACTTC. Protein sequence: CASSLESGGAFAYEQYF.

This clonotype appeared a few times. The rearrangement links TRBV7-3 to TRBJ2-3; perhaps TRBD1 as D (5 bases). This CDR3 has 15 amino acids. CDR1 is SGHTA, CDR2 FQGTGA, per germline. The V and J ends lost 6 bases and 2 bases respectively, with 15 bases between them. The CDR3 loop is CASSWGASPTDTQYF. As DNA, the CDR3 is TGTGCCAGCAGTTGGGGCGCTAGTCCCACAGATACGCAGTATTTT.

The V and J genes are TRBV4-3 and TRBJ1-2; no clear D gene. The V gene's germline CDR1 is LGHNA and CDR2 YSLEER. This CDR3 is built from 14 residues. V lost 1 base and J 4 bases, leaving 10 bases between the germline ends. CDR3 loop: CASSQASSVYGYTF. In nucleotides, the CDR3 is TGCGCCAGCAGCCAAGCCAGCTCCGTCTATGGCTACACCTTC.

This chain uses TRBV14 with TRBJ2-3, with 11 bases fitting TRBD1. This CDR3 is 15 amino acids long. V was pared by 3 bases and J by 4 bases, with 3 bases of the junction left unmatched. Germline loops: CDR1 SGHDN, CDR2 FVKESK. The chain's CDR3 is CASSHRTGGADTQYF. The CDR3 region has the DNA TGTGCCAGCAGCCACAGGACAGGGGGCGCAGATACGCAGTATTTT.

This chain joins TRBV7-9 and TRBJ1-6; 7 bases line up with TRBD1. The CDR3 has 15 amino acids. Germline V gene lookup returns CDR1 SEHNR and CDR2 FQNEAQ (reference sequence). V trimming: 1 base; J trimming: 7 bases; junction bases outside the gene matches: 4. The CDR3 bases are TGTGCCAGCAGCTTAGTGGGGACAGAAAATTCACCCCTCCACTTT. Its protein product is CASSLVGTENSPLHF. The full variable domain, with the rest looked up from reference TRBV7-9 and TRBJ1-6, is DTGVSQNPRHKITKRGQNVTFRCDPISEHNRLYWYRQTLGQGPEFLTYFQNEAQLEKSRLLSDRFSAERPKGSFSTLEIQRTEQGDSAMYLCASSLVGTENSPLHFGNGTRLTVT.

This chain uses TRBV6-5 with TRBJ1-5, with TRBD1 as a possible D gene (5 bases). The CDR3 has 13 residues. The germline V gene encodes CDR1 MNHEY and CDR2 SVGAGI. V lost 2 bases, J lost 7 bases, and 9 bases lay in between. In DNA, the CDR3 is TGTGCCAGCAGTTACACGGGGGAACAGCCCCAGCATTTT. This translates into CASSYTGEQPQHF.

This clonotype was counted a few times. V usage is TRBV15 and J usage is TRBJ2-7; D is possibly TRBD1 (5 bases). The germline V gene encodes CDR1 LNHNV and CDR2 YYDKDF (reference sequence). CDR3 length equals 15 residues. V gave up 0 bases and J gave up 6 bases, with 15 bases separating them. CDR3 residues: CATSRDMGRAFEQYV. The CDR3 DNA reads TGTGCCACCAGCAGAGATATGGGCAGGGCCTTCGAGCAGTACGTC.

This sequence joins TRBV6-5 and TRBJ2-1; D remains unclear. Germline CDR1 is MNHEY and CDR2 is SVGAGI. This CDR3 spans 14 amino acids. With 0 bases removed from V and 8 bases from J, the gap between germline ends came to 11 bases. This CDR3 is CASSYSSSKDEQFF. In DNA, the CDR3 is TGTGCCAGCAGTTACTCGTCTAGTAAAGATGAGCAGTTCTTC.

The V and J genes are TRBV7-2 and TRBJ1-2, with D perhaps matching TRBD1 (6 bases). V shed 5 bases and J shed 4 bases, with 11 bases lying between them. Per the germline V gene, CDR1 is SGHTA and CDR2 is FQGNSA. The CDR3 has 13 residues. CDR3 bases: TGTGCCAGCAGCCGGGACACCCTCTATGGCTACACCTTC. It codes for CASSRDTLYGYTF.

The rearrangement links TRBV7-6 to TRBJ2-5; 8 nucleotides line up with TRBD2. Looked up from germline, CDR1 is SGHVS and CDR2 is FNYEAQ. The CDR3 spans 15 residues. V shed 3 bases, J shed 4 bases, and the junction held 7 bases outside the gene matches. The CDR3 coding sequence is TGTGCCAGCAGCTTTGGCGGGGGGATAGCAGAGACCCAGTACTTC. Protein product: CASSFGGGIAETQYF.

This clonotype was observed a few times. This chain joins TRBV7-9 and TRBJ1-3, with D tentatively TRBD1 (5 bases). The germline V gene has CDR1 SEHNR and CDR2 FQNEAQ (reference sequence). The CDR3 runs to 14 residues. V shed 5 bases and J shed 3 bases, with 11 bases lying between them. The CDR3 DNA is TGTGCCAGCAGCCGCCAGGGATATGGAAACACCATATATTTT. Translated, it gives CASSRQGYGNTIYF. Based on the CDR3 plus reference TRBV7-9 and TRBJ1-3, the full variable domain is DTGVSQNPRHKITKRGQNVTFRCDPISEHNRLYWYRQTLGQGPEFLTYFQNEAQLEKSRLLSDRFSAERPKGSFSTLEIQRTEQGDSAMYLCASSRQGYGNTIYFGEGSWLTVV.

This clonotype was seen a handful of times. The J gene is TRBJ2-3, the V gene TRBV29-1; 10 bases line up with TRBD2. Germline CDR1 is SQVTM and CDR2 is ANQGSEA. V lost 3 bases, J lost 8 bases, and 23 bases stayed unmatched. The CDR3 covers 19 residues. The CDR3 coding sequence is TGCAGCGTTGAGTTTTTTGTATCGGTGCTAGCGGGGGTACAACGTACGCAGTATTTT. Translating gives CSVEFFVSVLAGVQRTQYF.

In this sample, this clonotype turned up a few times. CDR3 DNA: TGTGCCAGCAGCCCCGGACAGGGGATATTCGGTAATTCACCCCTCCACTTT. Its protein product is CASSPGQGIFGNSPLHF. This sequence joins TRBV28 and TRBJ1-6, with TRBD1 matching over 9 bases. Germline V gene sequence: CDR1 MDHEN, CDR2 SYDVKM. This CDR3 comprises 17 residues. Trimming cost V 6 bases and J 6 bases; bases outside gene matches: 12.

The chain links TRBV7-9 to TRBJ2-2, with D possibly being TRBD1 (7 bases). CDR1 and CDR2 (germline): SEHNR, FQNEAQ (reference sequence). CDR3 length: 14 residues. V shed 9 bases and J shed 5 bases, with 16 bases lying between them. In nucleotides, the CDR3 is TGTGCCAGTAGCGGACAGGCGGGGACCGGGGAGCTGTTTTTT. Residues: CASSGQAGTGELFF.

The table lists this clonotype with a few counts. In DNA, the CDR3 is TGTGCCACCCTGCGGCCGCTCTACGAGCAGTACTTC. As protein: CATLRPLYEQYF. This sequence joins TRBV24-1 and TRBJ2-7; D is unclear. This CDR3 is 12 amino acids long. Germline assignment: CDR1 KGHDR and CDR2 SFDVKD. V lost 9 bases, J lost 3 bases, and 11 bases lay in between.

This clonotype was picked up a small number of times. The V call is TRBV7-3, the J call TRBJ2-1, with D perhaps assigned TRBD1 or TRBD2 (5 bases each). The V and J ends lost 5 bases and 2 bases respectively, with 13 bases between them. The CDR3 length is 15 residues. The V gene's germline CDR1 is SGHTA and CDR2 FQGTGA. CDR3 residues: CASSPQSGPYNEQFF. CDR3 DNA: TGTGCCAGCAGCCCCCAGTCGGGGCCCTACAATGAGCAGTTCTTC.

The chain couples TRBV7-9 to TRBJ1-1, with D tentatively TRBD1 (5 bases). The CDR3 has 16 residues. V lost 6 bases to trimming and J lost 4 bases, with 21 bases between them. Per the germline V gene, CDR1 is SEHNR and CDR2 is FQNEAQ (reference sequence). The CDR3 region is CASSSRPSRESTEAFF. In nucleotides, the CDR3 is TGTGCCAGCAGTTCCCGACCATCCAGGGAGAGCACTGAAGCTTTCTTT.